The 23 T cell receptor beta chains below were found in one sample sequenced in a study of blood T cell repertoires in COVID-19. The data were produced by immunoSEQ multiplex PCR, yet TCRdb's version contains in-frame clones alone and is incomplete. The data contain tens of thousands of clones, just over 85% of them seen just once; the ten biggest clones take up approximately 5.5%. The material sequenced was peripheral blood. The receptors derive from a human donor in a cohort sampled during active COVID-19.

The gene calls are TRBV7-8 and TRBJ2-4; D perhaps matches TRBD2 (6 bases). The CDR3 consists of 17 residues. Trimming took 2 bases from V and 0 from J, leaving 14 bases between them. The germline gives CDR1 SGHVS, CDR2 FQNEAQ. This CDR3 is CASSLIMGGGAKNIQYF. CDR3 nucleotides: TGTGCCAGCAGCTTAATAATGGGAGGCGGAGCCAAAAACATTCAGTACTTC.

The rearrangement links TRBV2 to TRBJ2-5; 11 bases line up with TRBD2. J was trimmed by 0 bases and V by 4 bases; bases with no gene match: 4. CDR1 SNHLY and CDR2 FYNNEI come from the germline V gene. This CDR3 spans 16 amino acids. CDR3 loop: CASSARLAGYQETQYF. CDR3 coding DNA: TGTGCCAGCAGTGCCCGACTAGCGGGGTACCAAGAGACCCAGTACTTC.

The rearrangement uses TRBV11-2 and TRBJ1-2, with 12 bases fitting TRBD1. V lost 1 base, J lost 6 bases, and 3 bases stayed unmatched. Germline-derived CDR1 and CDR2 are SGHAT and FQNNGV. CDR3 length: 15 residues. Written as DNA, the CDR3 is TGTGCCAGCAGCTTAGGGGGACAGGGGGCGGATGGCTACACCTTC. Amino acids: CASSLGGQGADGYTF.

The chain uses TRBV29-1 and TRBJ2-5; 8 nucleotides align to TRBD1. The germline CDR1 and CDR2 sequences are SQVTM and ANQGSEA. The CDR3 length is 15 residues. The J segment lost 1 base and the V segment lost 6 bases, leaving 10 bases of the junction unmatched. DNA of the CDR3: TGCAGCGTGGAACTCCTCGACAGGGGCCAAGAGACCCAGTACTTC. This codes for CSVELLDRGQETQYF.

This chain uses TRBV5-1 with TRBJ2-2; 15 nucleotides line up with TRBD2. Germline V gene data show CDR1 as SGHRS and CDR2 as YFSETQ. CDR3 length: 16 residues. V lost 3 bases, J lost 6 bases, and 3 bases stayed unmatched. DNA for the CDR3: TGCGCCAGCAGCTGGGGACTAGCGGGAGGATCCGGGGAGCTGTTTTTT. This translates into CASSWGLAGGSGELFF.

The V and J genes are TRBV7-9 and TRBJ2-5, with D possibly TRBD2 on 6 matching bases. Looked up from germline, CDR1 is SEHNR and CDR2 is FQNEAQ (reference sequence). The germline V and J ends were trimmed by 1 base and 5 bases, with 17 bases remaining between them. The CDR3 length is 16 residues. CDR3: CASSLGAGLGGETQYF. CDR3 coding DNA: TGTGCCAGCAGCTTAGGGGCGGGGCTTGGCGGGGAGACCCAGTACTTC.

The rearrangement uses TRBV4-3 and TRBJ2-5, with D possibly matching TRBD2 (6 bases). V was trimmed by 5 bases and J by 5 bases, leaving 24 bases between them. CDR1 LGHNA and CDR2 YSLEER come from the germline V gene. This CDR3 has 17 residues. The CDR3 is CASSTVQGLYTRETQYF. CDR3 DNA sequence: TGCGCCAGCAGCACCGTTCAGGGACTGTATACGAGGGAGACCCAGTACTTC.

V usage is TRBV3-1 (or the pseudogene TRBV3-2) and J usage is TRBJ1-2; D possibly corresponds to TRBD1 (5 bases). Germline CDR1 is LGHDT and CDR2 is YNNKEL (reference sequence). Trimming cost V 0 bases and J 4 bases, with 12 bases left between them. The CDR3 contains 15 residues. The CDR3 protein is CASSQETRGSYGYTF. DNA of the CDR3: TGTGCCAGCAGCCAAGAGACTCGGGGGAGCTATGGCTACACCTTC.

Only a few counts were recorded for this clone. This rearrangement joins TRBV18 to TRBJ1-1; tentatively, D is TRBD1 (6 bases). The V gene lost 4 bases and the J gene lost 0 bases, with 9 bases spanning the gap. The CDR3 loop spans 14 amino acids. Germline CDR1 reads KGHSH; CDR2 reads LQKENI. The CDR3 reads CASSQDSVNTEAFF. Written as DNA, the CDR3 is TGTGCCAGCTCACAGGACAGTGTGAACACTGAAGCTTTCTTT.

J is TRBJ2-4 and V is TRBV19; TRBD1 might be the D (6 bases). CDR3 length equals 13 residues. The germline gives CDR1 LNHDA, CDR2 SQIVND (reference sequence). Trimming removed 6 bases at V and 9 bases at J, with 15 bases between. CDR3 amino acids: CASSSTGFGIQYF. DNA for the CDR3: TGTGCCAGTAGCTCCACAGGGTTTGGCATTCAGTACTTC. Looking up the rest from reference TRBV19 and TRBJ2-4 gives the full variable domain: DGGITQSPKYLFRKEGQNVTLSCEQNLNHDAMYWYRQDPGQGLRLIYYSQIVNDFQKGDIAEGYSVSREKKESFPLTVTSAQKNPTAFYLCASSSTGFGIQYFGAGTRLSVL.

This sequence joins TRBV7-3 and TRBJ2-2; TRBD1 is a possible D gene (6 bases). Looked up from germline, CDR1 is SGHTA and CDR2 is FQGTGA. V lost 7 bases, J lost 4 bases, and 13 bases lay in between. The CDR3 extends over 14 amino acids. CDR3 loop: CASTPGTPTGELFF. CDR3 DNA: TGTGCCAGCACCCCTGGGACACCCACCGGGGAGCTGTTTTTT.

CDR3 sequence: CASSQGPLAEGEQYF. Written as DNA, the CDR3 is TGTGCCAGCAGCCAAGGTCCACTAGCGGAAGGGGAGCAGTACTTC. This rearrangement joins TRBV3-1 (or the pseudogene TRBV3-2) to TRBJ2-7; 8 bases fit TRBD2. V lost 1 base, J lost 7 bases, and 9 bases stayed unmatched. Germline V gene sequence: CDR1 LGHDT, CDR2 YNNKEL (reference sequence). This CDR3 spans 15 amino acids.

V usage is TRBV10-3 and J usage is TRBJ1-6; the match to TRBD1 covers 7 bases. The ends lost 0 bases at V and 10 bases at J; junction bases unmatched: 3. CDR3 length equals 14 residues. CDR1 is ENHRY and CDR2 is SYGVKD in the germline V gene. CDR3 in amino acids: CAISESRTGSPLHF. CDR3 bases: TGTGCCATCAGTGAGTCGAGGACAGGCTCACCCCTCCACTTT.

This rearrangement joins TRBV19 to TRBJ2-5; 7 bases map to TRBD2. Germline V lookup: CDR1 LNHDA, CDR2 SQIVND (reference sequence). The CDR3 contains 15 residues. J gave up 4 bases and V 5 bases, and 10 bases lay outside the gene matches. The CDR3 loop reads CASSLWQTGGETQYF. The CDR3 DNA reads TGTGCCAGTAGTCTCTGGCAGACGGGGGGAGAGACCCAGTACTTC.

This sequence joins TRBV7-3 and TRBJ2-1; TRBD1 matches 8 bases. V lost 0 bases and J lost 6; bases outside the gene matches: 4. There are 15 residues in the CDR3. CDR1 SGHTA and CDR2 FQGTGA come from the germline V gene. CDR3 DNA: TGTGCCAGCAGCTTAACCGCAGGACAGGGCAATGAGCAGTTCTTC. As protein: CASSLTAGQGNEQFF.

V is TRBV7-6 and J is TRBJ2-3; TRBD2 aligns across 9 bases. After removal of 4 bases from V and 1 base from J, the junction contained 12 bases not matched to a gene. The CDR3 is 18 amino acids. Germline lookup yields CDR1 SGHVS and CDR2 FNYEAQ. The CDR3 spells CASSSGLAISGGTDTQYF. CDR3 sequence (DNA): TGTGCCAGCAGCTCCGGACTAGCGATTTCGGGGGGCACAGATACGCAGTATTTT.

V usage is TRBV5-1 and J usage is TRBJ2-7; 7 bases map to TRBD1. The germline gives CDR1 SGHRS, CDR2 YFSETQ. The J segment lost 4 bases and the V segment lost 5 bases, leaving 6 bases of the junction unmatched. CDR3 length equals 13 residues. The CDR3: CASRQRQGYEQYF. As DNA, the CDR3 is TGCGCCAGCAGGCAACGACAGGGTTACGAGCAGTACTTC.

This chain's CDR3 is CASSQDGTGSQETQYF. CDR3 DNA sequence: TGCGCCAGCAGCCAGGACGGGACAGGATCCCAAGAGACCCAGTACTTC. V gene TRBV5-1 combines with J gene TRBJ2-5, with 8 bases lining up with TRBD1. CDR1 and CDR2 from the germline V gene are SGHRS and YFSETQ. This CDR3 spans 16 amino acids. V lost 4 bases to trimming and J lost 1 base; unmatched junction nucleotides: 9.

The chain recombines TRBV5-1 with TRBJ2-3, with 9 nucleotides matching TRBD2. The CDR3 loop spans 13 amino acids. V was pared by 2 bases and J by 13 bases, with 8 bases of the junction left unmatched. CDR1 and CDR2 from the germline V gene are SGHRS and YFSETQ. The CDR3 sequence is CASSFSGGPQEYF. For the CDR3, the DNA is TGCGCCAGCAGCTTTAGCGGGGGACCGCAGGAGTATTTT.

The chain joins TRBV15 to TRBJ1-4, with a weak D call TRBD1 (5 bases). Trimming removed 0 bases from V and 5 bases from J, with 10 bases in between. The CDR3 contains 15 residues. Germline V gene data show CDR1 as LNHNV and CDR2 as YYDKDF (reference sequence). CDR3 DNA sequence: TGTGCCACCAGCAGAGAAAAGAGACAGAATGAAAAACTGTTTTTT. Amino acids: CATSREKRQNEKLFF.

This chain connects TRBV7-2 to TRBJ2-1; 11 bases are a match to TRBD2. The CDR3 runs to 15 residues. Trimming cost V 3 bases and J 7 bases; bases outside gene matches: 5. Germline-derived CDR1 and CDR2 are SGHTA and FQGNSA. CDR3 bases: TGTGCCAGCAGCTTCTTTACTAGCGGGGGTAATGAGCAGTTCTTC. Translating it yields CASSFFTSGGNEQFF.

The chain couples TRBV5-4 to TRBJ2-4; no firm D call. The CDR3 consists of 14 residues. V gave up 0 bases and J gave up 0 bases, with 4 bases separating them. Germline CDR1 is SGHNT and CDR2 is YYREEE (reference sequence). The CDR3 DNA sequence: TGTGCCAGCAGCTTGGCCATAGCCAAAAACATTCAGTACTTC. Translated, it gives CASSLAIAKNIQYF.

This clone appeared a single time. The chain couples TRBV28 to TRBJ2-6, with 9 bases matching TRBD1. Germline CDR1 and CDR2: MDHEN and SYDVKM. The V and J ends lost 5 bases and 4 bases, in that order; junction bases with no gene match: 9. There are 17 residues in the CDR3. The CDR3 region is CASSTTGQGTGANVLTF. DNA for the CDR3: TGTGCCAGCAGTACCACGGGACAGGGCACCGGGGCCAACGTCCTGACTTTC.